The rows below give T cell receptor beta chains drawn from one sample of a study of CD8+CD57+ T cells in acquired aplastic anemia. TCRdb analysed the reads with MiXCR anew, one entry per CDR3 protein. Counted here are about 170,000 distinct CDR3 sequences, 45% to 55% occurring once; the ten biggest clones make up more than 0.95%. Input material: sorted CD4+, CD8+, or CD8+CD57+ T cells (not recorded which) from PBMCs. The receptors come from a human donor with aplastic anemia. Each CDR3 is given with its conserved first and last residue. D genes are given only for firm matches. The size field is filled for only some rows; it gives once, few, many or a size class.

d_call	j_call	cdr3_length	v_call	clone_size	cdr3_aa	cdr3_nt
.	TRBJ2-6	18	TRBV10-3	.	CAISESTGGSSGANVLTF	TGTGCCATCAGTGAGTCGACCGGGGGTAGCTCTGGGGCCAACGTCCTGACTTTC
TRBD2	TRBJ2-1	20	TRBV7-6	many	CASSARAGTSGGASYNEQFF	TGTGCCAGCAGCGCACGTGCAGGGACTAGCGGGGGAGCCTCCTACAATGAGCAGTTCTTC
.	TRBJ2-3	10	TRBV20-1	.	CSASPPTQYF	TGCAGTGCTAGTCCGCCTACGCAGTATTTT
.	TRBJ2-7	11	TRBV20-1	many	CSARDFPEQYF	TGCAGTGCTAGAGATTTTCCCGAGCAGTACTTC
TRBD2	TRBJ2-2	14	TRBV7-8	.	CASRGLASTGELFF	TGTGCCAGCAGGGGACTAGCGTCAACCGGGGAGCTGTTTTTT
.	TRBJ2-6	18	TRBV7-3	many	CASSPHTSQGSGANVLTF	TGTGCCAGCAGCCCCCATACGTCACAGGGATCTGGGGCCAACGTCCTGACTTTC
.	TRBJ1-3	15	TRBV15	.	CATSRDAGTGNTIYF	TGTGCCACCAGCAGAGATGCTGGGACTGGAAACACCATATATTTT
.	TRBJ2-7	14	TRBV2	.	CASSEDPQAYEQYF	TGTGCCAGCAGTGAAGATCCTCAGGCCTACGAGCAGTACTTC
.	TRBJ2-5	13	TRBV24-1	many	CATSDFPGKTQYF	TGTGCCACCAGTGATTTTCCGGGGAAGACCCAGTACTTC
TRBD1	TRBJ1-5	16	TRBV4-1	.	CASTLTDRTTNQPQHF	TGCGCCAGCACCTTAACGGACAGGACAACCAATCAGCCCCAGCATTTT
.	TRBJ2-5	14	TRBV25-1	many	CASSEPGVKETQYF	TGTGCCAGCAGTGAACCCGGGGTAAAAGAGACCCAGTACTTC
.	TRBJ1-3	15	TRBV29-1	.	CSVENRVISGDTIYF	TGCAGCGTTGAAAACAGAGTTATTTCTGGAGACACCATATATTTT
.	TRBJ1-2	11	TRBV12-3/TRBV12-4	many	CASSIGPRYTF	TGTGCCAGCAGTATAGGGCCCCGCTACACCTTC
.	TRBJ2-7	15	TRBV6-5	many	CASSWQRDSPYEQYF	TGTGCCAGCAGTTGGCAAAGGGATTCCCCCTACGAGCAGTACTTC
TRBD1	TRBJ1-2	15	TRBV4-2	many	CASSQATGGNYGYTF	TGTGCCAGCAGCCAAGCTACAGGGGGAAACTATGGCTACACCTTC
.	TRBJ2-7	12	TRBV10-3	.	CAISRTAYEQYF	TGTGCCATCAGTCGGACGGCTTACGAGCAGTACTTC
.	TRBJ1-2	13	TRBV20-1	.	CSARKRELYGYTF	TGCAGTGCTAGGAAAAGGGAGCTCTATGGCTACACCTTC
.	TRBJ2-1	14	TRBV9	many	CASSVGGSNNEQFF	TGTGCCAGCAGCGTAGGGGGCTCCAACAATGAGCAGTTCTTC
.	TRBJ1-2	14	TRBV20-1	.	CSAPNRVLGYGYTF	TGCAGTGCTCCAAACAGGGTTCTTGGCTATGGCTACACCTTC
TRBD1	TRBJ2-2	13	TRBV12-5	.	CATGQSNTGELFF	TGTGCTACGGGACAGTCGAACACCGGGGAGCTGTTTTTT
.	TRBJ1-1	15	TRBV6-5	many	CASSYGRARNTEAFF	TGTGCCAGCAGTTATGGGAGGGCCAGGAACACTGAAGCTTTCTTT
TRBD2	TRBJ2-3	17	TRBV5-4	few	CASSLAALAGATDTQYF	TGTGCCAGCAGCTTGGCGGCCCTAGCGGGGGCCACAGATACGCAGTATTTT
.	TRBJ1-2	14	TRBV5-4	.	CASSFAGGNYGYTF	TGTGCCAGCAGCTTCGCCGGGGGGAACTATGGCTACACCTTC
.	TRBJ2-5	13	TRBV29-1	.	CSAEMKTRQTQYF	TGCAGCGCTGAAATGAAGACGCGACAGACCCAGTACTTC
TRBD1	TRBJ2-5	15	TRBV24-1	.	CATSGNGTGQETQYF	TGTGCCACCAGTGGTAACGGGACAGGGCAAGAGACCCAGTACTTC
.	TRBJ1-5	14	TRBV10-3	.	CAIRDGSAGETQHF	TGTGCCATCAGGGACGGGTCCGCCGGGGAGACCCAGCATTTT
TRBD1	TRBJ2-4	17	TRBV7-9	few	CASSLAGQGLAKNIQYF	TGTGCCAGCAGCTTAGCTGGACAGGGGTTAGCCAAAAACATTCAGTACTTC
TRBD2	TRBJ2-1	16	TRBV20-1	many	CSARPGLASSYNEQFF	TGCAGTGCTAGACCTGGACTAGCGAGCTCCTACAATGAGCAGTTCTTC
TRBD2	TRBJ2-1	12	TRBV12-3/TRBV12-4	many	CASSRRGDEQFF	TGTGCCAGCAGTAGGCGGGGGGATGAGCAGTTCTTC
.	TRBJ1-1	16	TRBV12-3/TRBV12-4	many	CASSHRQPWANTEAFF	TGTGCCAGCAGCCACCGACAACCCTGGGCGAACACTGAAGCTTTCTTT
.	TRBJ2-3	15	TRBV24-1	.	CATSDELDTRYTQYF	TGTGCCACCAGTGACGAATTGGACACGCGGTATACGCAGTATTTT
TRBD2	TRBJ2-2	16	TRBV29-1	many	CSVERGGGIIIGELFF	TGCAGCGTAGAGCGGGGGGGCGGAATTATTATTGGGGAGCTGTTTTTT
.	TRBJ1-1	15	TRBV14	many	CASSQDLLPNTEAFF	TGTGCCAGCAGCCAAGATTTGTTACCGAACACTGAAGCTTTCTTT
.	TRBJ2-1	13	TRBV7-2	.	CASSSLLYNEQFF	TGTGCCAGCAGCTCCCTTCTCTACAATGAGCAGTTCTTC
TRBD1	TRBJ2-5	21	TRBV5-6	few	CASSLFWTGGPVGTPRETQYF	TGTGCCAGCAGCTTGTTTTGGACAGGGGGCCCGGTCGGGACACCCAGGGAGACCCAGTACTTC
.	TRBJ2-3	12	TRBV19	once	CATLSRTHTQYF	TGTGCCACCCTCAGTAGGACCCATACGCAGTATTTT
.	TRBJ1-5	14	TRBV19	many	CASSNQGRNQPQHF	TGTGCCAGTAGTAACCAGGGACGGAATCAGCCCCAGCATTTT
.	TRBJ1-1	12	TRBV20-1	.	CSARDPGTEAFF	TGCAGTGCTAGAGACCCGGGCACTGAAGCTTTCTTT
TRBD1	TRBJ1-4	15	TRBV4-1	many	CASSQGGQGGEKLFF	TGCGCCAGCAGCCAGGGTGGACAGGGAGGTGAAAAACTGTTTTTT
TRBD1	TRBJ2-7	13	TRBV10-3	once	CAISGTGSCEQYF	TGTGCCATCAGTGGGACAGGGAGCTGCGAGCAGTACTTC
.	TRBJ1-5	13	TRBV7-9	many	CASSQYSNQPQHF	TGTGCCAGCAGCCAATATAGCAATCAGCCCCAGCATTTT
.	TRBJ1-2	15	TRBV13	.	CASSSHSGAYYGYTF	TGTGCCAGCAGCTCCCATTCGGGGGCTTACTATGGCTACACCTTC
TRBD1	TRBJ2-5	13	TRBV7-2	.	CASSQDRGRNQYF	TGTGCCAGCAGCCAAGACAGGGGGCGAAACCAGTACTTC